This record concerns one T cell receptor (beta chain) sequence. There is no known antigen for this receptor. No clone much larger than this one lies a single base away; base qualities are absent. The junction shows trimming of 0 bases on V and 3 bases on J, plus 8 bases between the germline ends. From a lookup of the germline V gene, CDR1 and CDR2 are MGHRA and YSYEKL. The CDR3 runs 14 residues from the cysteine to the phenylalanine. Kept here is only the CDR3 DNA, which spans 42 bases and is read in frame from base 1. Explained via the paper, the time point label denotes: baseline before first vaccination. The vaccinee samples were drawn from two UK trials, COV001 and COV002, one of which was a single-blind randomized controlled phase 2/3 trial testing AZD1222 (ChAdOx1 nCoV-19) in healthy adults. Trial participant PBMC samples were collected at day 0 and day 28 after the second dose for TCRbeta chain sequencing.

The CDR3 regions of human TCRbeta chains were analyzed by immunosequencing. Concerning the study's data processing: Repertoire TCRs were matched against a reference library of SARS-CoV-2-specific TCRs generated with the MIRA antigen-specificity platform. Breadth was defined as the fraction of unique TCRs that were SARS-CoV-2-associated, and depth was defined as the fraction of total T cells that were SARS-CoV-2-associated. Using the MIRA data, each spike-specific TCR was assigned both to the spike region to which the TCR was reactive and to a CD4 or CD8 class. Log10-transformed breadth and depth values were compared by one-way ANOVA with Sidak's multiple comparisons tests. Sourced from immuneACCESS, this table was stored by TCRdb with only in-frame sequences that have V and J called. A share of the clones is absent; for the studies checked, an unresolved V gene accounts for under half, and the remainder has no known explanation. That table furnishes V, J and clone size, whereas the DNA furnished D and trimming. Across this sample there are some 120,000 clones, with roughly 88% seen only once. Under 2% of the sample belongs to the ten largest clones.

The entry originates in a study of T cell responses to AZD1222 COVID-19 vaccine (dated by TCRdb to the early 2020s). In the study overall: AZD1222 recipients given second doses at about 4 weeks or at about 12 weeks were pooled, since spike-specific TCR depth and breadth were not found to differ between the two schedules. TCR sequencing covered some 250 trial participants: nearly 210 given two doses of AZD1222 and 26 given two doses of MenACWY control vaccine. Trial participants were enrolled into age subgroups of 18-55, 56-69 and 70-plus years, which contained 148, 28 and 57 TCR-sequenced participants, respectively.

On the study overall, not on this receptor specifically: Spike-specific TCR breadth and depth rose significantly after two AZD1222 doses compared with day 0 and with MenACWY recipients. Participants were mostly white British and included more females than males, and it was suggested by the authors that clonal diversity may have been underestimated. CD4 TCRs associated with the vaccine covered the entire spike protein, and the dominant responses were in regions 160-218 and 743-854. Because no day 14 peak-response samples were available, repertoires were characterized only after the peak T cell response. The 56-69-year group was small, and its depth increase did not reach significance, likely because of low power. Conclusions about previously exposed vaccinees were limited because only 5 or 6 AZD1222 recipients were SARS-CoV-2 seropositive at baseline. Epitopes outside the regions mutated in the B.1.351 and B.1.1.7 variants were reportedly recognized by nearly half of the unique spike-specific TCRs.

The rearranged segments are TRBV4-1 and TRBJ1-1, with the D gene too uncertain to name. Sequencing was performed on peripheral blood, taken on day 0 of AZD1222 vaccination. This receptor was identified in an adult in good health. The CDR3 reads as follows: CASSQDRGDTEAFF. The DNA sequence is TGCGCCAGCAGCCAAGATAGAGGTGACACTGAAGCTTTCTTT.